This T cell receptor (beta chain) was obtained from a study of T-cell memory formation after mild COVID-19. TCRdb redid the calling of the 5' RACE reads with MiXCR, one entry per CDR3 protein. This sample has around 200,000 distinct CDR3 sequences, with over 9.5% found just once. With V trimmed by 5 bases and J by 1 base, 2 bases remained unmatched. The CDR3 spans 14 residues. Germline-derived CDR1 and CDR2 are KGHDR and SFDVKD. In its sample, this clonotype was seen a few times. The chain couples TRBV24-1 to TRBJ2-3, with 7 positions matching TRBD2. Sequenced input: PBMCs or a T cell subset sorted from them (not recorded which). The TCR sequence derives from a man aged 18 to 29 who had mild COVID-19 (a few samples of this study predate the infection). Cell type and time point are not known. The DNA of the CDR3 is TGTGCCACCAGTGGGGCGGGGGGCACAGATACGCAGTATTTT. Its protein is CATSGAGGTDTQYF.